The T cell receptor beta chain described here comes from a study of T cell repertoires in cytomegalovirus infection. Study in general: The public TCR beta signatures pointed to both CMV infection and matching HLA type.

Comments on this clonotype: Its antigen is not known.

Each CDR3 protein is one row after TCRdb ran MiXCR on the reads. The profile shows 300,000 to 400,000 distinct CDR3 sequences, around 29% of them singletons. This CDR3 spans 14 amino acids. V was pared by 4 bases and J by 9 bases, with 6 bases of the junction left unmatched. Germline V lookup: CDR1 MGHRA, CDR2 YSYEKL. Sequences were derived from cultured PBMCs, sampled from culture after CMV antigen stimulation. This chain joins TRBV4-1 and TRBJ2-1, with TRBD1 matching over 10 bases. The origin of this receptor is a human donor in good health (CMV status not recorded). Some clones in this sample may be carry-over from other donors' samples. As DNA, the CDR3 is TGCGCCAGCAGCCCCACGGACAGGGGGAGTGAGCAGTTCTTC. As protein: CASSPTDRGSEQFF.